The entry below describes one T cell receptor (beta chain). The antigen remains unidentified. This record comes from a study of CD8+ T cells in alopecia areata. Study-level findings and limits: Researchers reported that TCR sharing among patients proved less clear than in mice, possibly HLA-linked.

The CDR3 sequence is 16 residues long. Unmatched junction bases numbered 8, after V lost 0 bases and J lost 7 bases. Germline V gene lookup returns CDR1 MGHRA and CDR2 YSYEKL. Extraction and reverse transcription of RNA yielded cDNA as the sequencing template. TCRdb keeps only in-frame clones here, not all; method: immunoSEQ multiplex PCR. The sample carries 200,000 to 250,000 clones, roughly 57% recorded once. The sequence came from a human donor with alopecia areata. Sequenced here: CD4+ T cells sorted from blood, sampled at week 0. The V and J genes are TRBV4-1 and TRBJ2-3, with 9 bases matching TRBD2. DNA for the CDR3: TGCGCCAGCAGCCAAGACGGAAATAGCGGGAGAAATACGCAGTATTTT. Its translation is CASSQDGNSGRNTQYF.